The subject of this entry is one T cell receptor (beta chain). This sample stems from a study of T cell changes during pregnancy in multiple sclerosis. J was trimmed by 8 bases and V by 4 bases; bases with no gene match: 7. Germline V gives CDR1 SGDLS, CDR2 YYNGEE. This CDR3 comprises 13 residues. Some clones are missing from TCRdb's copy, which holds only in-frame ones; the method was immunoSEQ multiplex PCR. Among some 80,000 clones, roughly 94% were seen once, and the ten largest hold approximately 1.5%. The sample consisted of peripheral blood, taken before pregnancy. The rearrangement joins TRBV9 to TRBJ1-2; 8 nucleotides align to TRBD1. The receptor was isolated from a female donor with multiple sclerosis, enrolled in a pregnancy study. CDR3 bases: TGTGCCAGCAGCCCCCGGACAGGGAACGGCTACACCTTC. Its protein is CASSPRTGNGYTF.